This TCR beta chain was observed in a study of blood T cell repertoires in COVID-19. In the study's own analysis: The authors estimated nucleated cell counts from reference gene primer amplification. Assay used: immunoSEQ multiplex PCR; TCRdb lists only in-frame clones, some missing. The DNA gave D and trimming, while V, J and clone size come from that table. The table lists 250,000 to 300,000 clones, 80% to 90% of them singletons, with under 2.5% in the top ten. The CDR3 length is 14 residues. The ends lost 4 bases at V and 7 bases at J; junction bases unmatched: 8. Germline assignment: CDR1 LNHNV and CDR2 YYDKDF (reference sequence). Residents of about two dozen US areas, aged roughly 18 to 89 years, made up the participants. Participants' reported clinical history set cohort assignment.

The sequencing input was PBMCs or T cells enriched from blood (not recorded which). This chain uses TRBV15 with TRBJ1-2; 8 bases agree with TRBD1. This receptor was taken from a woman aged 50 to 60 who had recovered from COVID-19. The CDR3 region has the DNA TGTGCCACCAGCACGCGGACAGGGAGTTTTGGCTACACCTTC. It is translated as CATSTRTGSFGYTF.